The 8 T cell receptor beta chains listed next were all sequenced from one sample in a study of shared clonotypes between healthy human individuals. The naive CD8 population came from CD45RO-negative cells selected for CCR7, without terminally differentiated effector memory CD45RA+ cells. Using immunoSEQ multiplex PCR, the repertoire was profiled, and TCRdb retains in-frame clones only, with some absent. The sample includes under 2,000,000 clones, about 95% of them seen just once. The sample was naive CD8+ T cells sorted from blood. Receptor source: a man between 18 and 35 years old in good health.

The CDR3 is CASSQEDPASVYNEQFF. As DNA, the CDR3 is TGCGCCAGCAGCCAAGAAGATCCGGCTAGCGTATACAATGAGCAGTTCTTC. This rearrangement joins TRBV4-3 to TRBJ2-1, with a weak D call TRBD2 (6 bases). CDR1 and CDR2 (germline): LGHNA, YSLEER. The V end was cut by 0 bases, the J end by 4 bases, with 16 bases between. There are 17 residues in the CDR3.

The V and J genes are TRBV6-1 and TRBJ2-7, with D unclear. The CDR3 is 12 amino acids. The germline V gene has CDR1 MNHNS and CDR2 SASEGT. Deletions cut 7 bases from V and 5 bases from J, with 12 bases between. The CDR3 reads CASNLPGDEQYF. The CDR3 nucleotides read TGTGCCAGCAACCTCCCTGGGGACGAGCAGTACTTC.

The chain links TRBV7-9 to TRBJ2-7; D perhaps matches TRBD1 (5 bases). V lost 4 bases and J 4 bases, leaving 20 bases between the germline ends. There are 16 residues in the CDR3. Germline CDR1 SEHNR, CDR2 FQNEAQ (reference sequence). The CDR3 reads CASSSSWGRVEYEQYF. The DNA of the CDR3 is TGTGCCAGCAGCTCAAGCTGGGGCAGGGTAGAGTACGAGCAGTACTTC.

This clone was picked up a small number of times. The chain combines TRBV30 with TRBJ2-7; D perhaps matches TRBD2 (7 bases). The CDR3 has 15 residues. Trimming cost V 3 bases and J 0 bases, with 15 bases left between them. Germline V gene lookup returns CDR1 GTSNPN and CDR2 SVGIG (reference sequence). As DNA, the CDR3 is TGTGCCTGGAGCATACAGGGAGGGGTCTCCTACGAGCAGTACTTC. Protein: CAWSIQGGVSYEQYF.

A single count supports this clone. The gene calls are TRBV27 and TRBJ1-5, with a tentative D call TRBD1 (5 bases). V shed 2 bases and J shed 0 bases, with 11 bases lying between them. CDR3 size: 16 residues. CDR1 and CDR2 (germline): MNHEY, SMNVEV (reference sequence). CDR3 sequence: CASSLLSRDSNQPQHF. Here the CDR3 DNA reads TGTGCCAGCAGTTTACTATCCAGGGATAGCAATCAGCCCCAGCATTTT.

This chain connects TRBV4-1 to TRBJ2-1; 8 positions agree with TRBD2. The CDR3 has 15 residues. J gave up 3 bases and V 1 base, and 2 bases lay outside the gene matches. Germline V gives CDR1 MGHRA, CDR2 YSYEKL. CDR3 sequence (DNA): TGCGCCAGCAGCCAAGTCGGGGGGGGCTACAATGAGCAGTTCTTC. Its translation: CASSQVGGGYNEQFF.

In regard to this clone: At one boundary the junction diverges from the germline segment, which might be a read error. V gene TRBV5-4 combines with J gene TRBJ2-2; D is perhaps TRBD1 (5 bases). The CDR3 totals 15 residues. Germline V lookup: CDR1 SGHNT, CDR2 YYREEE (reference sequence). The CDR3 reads CAGSSTDSYTGELFF. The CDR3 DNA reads TGTGCCGGCAGCTCGACAGACTCTTACACCGGGGAGCTGTTTTTT. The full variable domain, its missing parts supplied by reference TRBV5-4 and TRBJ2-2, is ETGVTQSPTHLIKTRGQQVTLRCSSQSGHNTVSWYQQALGQGPQFIFQYYREEENGRGNFPPRFSGLQFPNYSSELNVNALELDDSALYLCAGSSTDSYTGELFFGEGSRLTVL.

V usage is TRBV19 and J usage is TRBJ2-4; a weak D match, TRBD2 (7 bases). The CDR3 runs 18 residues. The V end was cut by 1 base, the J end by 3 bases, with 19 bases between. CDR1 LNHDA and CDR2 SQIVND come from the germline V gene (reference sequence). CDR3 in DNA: TGTGCCAGTAGTATAGTTGGGGCCGAGGGAGGGGGCAAAAACATTCAGTACTTC. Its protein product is CASSIVGAEGGGKNIQYF.